This T cell receptor beta chain emerged from a study of immune evolution from preneoplasia to lung adenocarcinoma. Notes on the study in general: From normal lung to invasive adenocarcinoma, top clone frequencies appeared to decrease. Normal lung had highest clonality; later lesions appeared denser, more diverse.

Sequencing used immunoSEQ multiplex PCR; TCRdb keeps in-frame clones, though not all of them. Of some 4,200 clones listed, roughly four fifths are singletons. The CDR3 length is 15 residues. The germline gives CDR1 MNHEY, CDR2 SVGAGI. This clone was seen only once. Antigen specificity is unknown. A junction boundary mismatches the germline segment, possibly from a read error. Patient tissue came from resections in Japan or China, 2014–2017. Two lung cancer pathologists independently confirmed each histologic diagnosis. This sequence originates from a person aged 70 to 85 with lung adenocarcinoma. The chain couples TRBV6-5 to TRBJ2-1; 11 bases agree with TRBD2. The sample was FFPE minimally invasive lung adenocarcinoma tissue. DNA for the CDR3: TGTGTCAGCAGCTATACCGGGACTAGCGGAAATGAGCAGTTCTTC. Its protein product is CVSSYTGTSGNEQFF.